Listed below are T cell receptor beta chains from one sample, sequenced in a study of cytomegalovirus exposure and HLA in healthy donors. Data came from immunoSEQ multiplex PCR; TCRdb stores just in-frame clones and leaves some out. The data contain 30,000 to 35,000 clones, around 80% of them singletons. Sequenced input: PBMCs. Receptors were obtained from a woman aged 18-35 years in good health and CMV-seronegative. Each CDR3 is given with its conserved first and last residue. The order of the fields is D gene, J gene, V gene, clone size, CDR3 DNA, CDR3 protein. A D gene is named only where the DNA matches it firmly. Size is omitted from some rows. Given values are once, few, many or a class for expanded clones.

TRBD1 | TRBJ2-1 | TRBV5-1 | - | TGCGCCAGCAGCTTCGACCCGGGACAGGCCTATAAGCAGTTCTTC | CASSFDPGQAYKQFF
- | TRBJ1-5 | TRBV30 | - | TGTGCCTCTGGCGGTAGCAATCAGCCCCAGCATTTT | CASGGSNQPQHF
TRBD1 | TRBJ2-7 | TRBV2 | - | TGTGCCACCTCGACAGGGCTCTACGAGCAGTACTTC | CATSTGLYEQYF
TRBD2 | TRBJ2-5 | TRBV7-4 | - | TGTGCCAGCAGCTCCACCCAGCCCCAGCGGGAGGGCCGGGCGGTGACCCAGTACTTC | CASSSTQPQREGRAVTQYF
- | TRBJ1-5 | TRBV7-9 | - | TGTGCCAGCAGCTTAGGGTATTTAGGCAATCAGCCCCAGCATTTT | CASSLGYLGNQPQHF
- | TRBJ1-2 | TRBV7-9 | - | TGTGCCAGCAGCTTAATAGCTAACTATGGCTACACCTTC | CASSLIANYGYTF
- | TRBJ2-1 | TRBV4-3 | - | TGCGCCAGCAGCCAAGATTCGGGGGGCGCATCTAATGAGCAGTTCTTC | CASSQDSGGASNEQFF
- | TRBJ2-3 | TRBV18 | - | TGTGCCAGCTCACTAGTGTTACAGGTATATAGCACAGATACGCAGTATTTT | CASSLVLQVYSTDTQYF
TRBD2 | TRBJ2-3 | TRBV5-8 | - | TGTGCCAGCAGCTTTTGGACTAGCGGGGATGCAGATACGCAGTATTTT | CASSFWTSGDADTQYF
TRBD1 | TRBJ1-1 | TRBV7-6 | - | TGTGCCAGCAGCTCGCGGACAGGGGGCAACACTGAAGCTTTCTTT | CASSSRTGGNTEAFF
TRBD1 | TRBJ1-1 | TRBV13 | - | TGTGCCAGCAGCCCGGGACAGGCGAACACTGAAGCTTTCTTT | CASSPGQANTEAFF
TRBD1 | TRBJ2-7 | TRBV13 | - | TGTGCCAGCAGCTTAGCCCTGGGACAGGGAGAATACGAGCAGTACTTC | CASSLALGQGEYEQYF
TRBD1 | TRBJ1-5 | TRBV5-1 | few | TGCGCCAGCAGTACCGGGACAGATAATCAGCCCCAGCATTTT | CASSTGTDNQPQHF
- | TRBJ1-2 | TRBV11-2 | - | TGTGCCAGCAGCTTAAACCAGGACAATGGCTACACCTTC | CASSLNQDNGYTF
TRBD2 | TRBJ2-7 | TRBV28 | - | TGTGCCAGCAGGAAGCGGGAGGGCCGAACCTACGAGCAGTACTTC | CASRKREGRTYEQYF
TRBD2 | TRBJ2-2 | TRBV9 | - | TGTGCCAGCAGCCCCTTTGCGGGGGAGTACACCGGGGAGCTGTTTTTT | CASSPFAGEYTGELFF
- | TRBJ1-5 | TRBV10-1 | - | TGCGCCAGCAGTGAGGAATGGTCGCGGCAGCCCCAGCATTTT | CASSEEWSRQPQHF